The clone carrying this T cell receptor (beta chain) was picked up many times. This sample was included in a study of T cells in Graves' hyperthyroidism and ophthalmopathy. Trimming took 3 bases from V and 7 from J, leaving 9 bases between them. Germline V lookup: CDR1 SGHTA, CDR2 FQGNSA. The CDR3 spans 13 residues. Exclusion criteria comprised uncontrolled infection, other autoimmune disease, pregnancy or lactation. Amplification targeted TCR beta CDR3 regions from RNA transcripts. When the TCR CDR3 underwent first-round RT-PCR, the HTBI primer set was used. In TCRdb, the multiplex PCR reads were re-called with MiXCR into one record per CDR3 protein. The data show more than 550,000 distinct CDR3 sequences, approximately 18% seen once.

The sample consisted of blood. The gene calls are TRBV7-2 and TRBJ2-2, with D hard to call. The receptor comes from a woman aged 45-65 years with Graves' hyperthyroidism that later progressed to Graves' ophthalmopathy. Written as DNA, the CDR3 is TGTGCCAGCAGCTTCAGCGAAGGCGGGGAGCTGTTTTTT. Encoded protein: CASSFSEGGELFF.